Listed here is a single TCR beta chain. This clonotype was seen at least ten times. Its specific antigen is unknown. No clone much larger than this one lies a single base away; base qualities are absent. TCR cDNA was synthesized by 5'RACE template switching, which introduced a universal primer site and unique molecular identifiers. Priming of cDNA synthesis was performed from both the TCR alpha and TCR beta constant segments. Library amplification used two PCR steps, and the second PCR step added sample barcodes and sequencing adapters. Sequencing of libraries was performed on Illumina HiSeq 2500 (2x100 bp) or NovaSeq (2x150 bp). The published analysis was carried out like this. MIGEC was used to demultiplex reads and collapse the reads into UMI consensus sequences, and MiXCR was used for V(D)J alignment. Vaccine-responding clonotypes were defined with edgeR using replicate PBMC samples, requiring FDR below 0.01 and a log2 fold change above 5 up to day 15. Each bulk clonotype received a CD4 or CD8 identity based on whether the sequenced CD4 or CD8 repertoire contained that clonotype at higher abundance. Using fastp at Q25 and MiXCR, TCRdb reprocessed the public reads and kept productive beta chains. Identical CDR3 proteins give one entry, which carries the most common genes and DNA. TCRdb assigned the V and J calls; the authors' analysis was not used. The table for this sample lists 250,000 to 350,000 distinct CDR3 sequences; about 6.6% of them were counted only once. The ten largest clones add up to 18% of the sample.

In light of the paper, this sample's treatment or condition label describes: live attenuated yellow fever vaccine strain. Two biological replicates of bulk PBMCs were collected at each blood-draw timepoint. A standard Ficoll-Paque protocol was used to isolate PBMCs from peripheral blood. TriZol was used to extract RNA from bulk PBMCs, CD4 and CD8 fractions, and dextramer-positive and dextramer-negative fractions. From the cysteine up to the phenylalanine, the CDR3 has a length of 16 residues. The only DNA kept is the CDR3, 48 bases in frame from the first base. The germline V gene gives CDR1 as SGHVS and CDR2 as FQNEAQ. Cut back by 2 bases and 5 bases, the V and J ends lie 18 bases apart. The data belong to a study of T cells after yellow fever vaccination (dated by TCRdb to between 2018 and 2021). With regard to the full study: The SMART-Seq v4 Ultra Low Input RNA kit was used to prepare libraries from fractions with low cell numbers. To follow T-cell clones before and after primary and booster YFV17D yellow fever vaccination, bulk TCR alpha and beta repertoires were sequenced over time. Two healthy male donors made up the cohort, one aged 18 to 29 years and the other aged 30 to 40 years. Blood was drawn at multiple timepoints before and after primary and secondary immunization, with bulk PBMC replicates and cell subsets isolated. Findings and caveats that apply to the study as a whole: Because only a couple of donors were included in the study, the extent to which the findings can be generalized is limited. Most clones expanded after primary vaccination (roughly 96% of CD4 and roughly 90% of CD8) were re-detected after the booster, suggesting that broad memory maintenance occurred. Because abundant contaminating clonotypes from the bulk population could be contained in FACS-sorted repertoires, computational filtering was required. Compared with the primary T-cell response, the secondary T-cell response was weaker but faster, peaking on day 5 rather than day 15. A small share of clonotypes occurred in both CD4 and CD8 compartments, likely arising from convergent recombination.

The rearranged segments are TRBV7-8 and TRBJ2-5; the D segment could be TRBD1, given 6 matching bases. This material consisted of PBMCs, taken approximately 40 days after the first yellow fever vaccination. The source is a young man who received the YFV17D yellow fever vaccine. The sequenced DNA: TGTGCCAGCAGCTTAAGGAACAGGGACCCCAAGGAGACCCAGTACTTC. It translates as CASSLRNRDPKETQYF.